The rows below give T cell receptor beta chains drawn from one sample of a study of blood T cell repertoires in COVID-19. Profiled with immunoSEQ multiplex PCR; TCRdb holds only in-frame clones, not every one. Found here are about 140,000 clones, about 83% of them singletons; the top ten hold approximately 1.4%. The sample was peripheral blood. Source of these receptors: a human donor in a cohort sampled during active COVID-19. Each CDR3 is given with its conserved first and last residue. D genes are given only for firm matches. Clone size is shown for a subset of rows, as once, few, many or a class of expanded clone.

v_gene: TRBV28
j_gene: TRBJ1-2
abundance: NA
d_gene: NA
CDR3aa: CASGSGGRIYGYTF
CDR3nt: TGTGCCAGCGGGTCGGGGGGGCGCATCTATGGCTACACCTTC

v_gene: TRBV30
j_gene: TRBJ2-7
abundance: few
d_gene: NA
CDR3aa: CAWRPMGGEQYF
CDR3nt: TGTGCCTGGAGACCCATGGGAGGCGAGCAGTACTTC

v_gene: TRBV7-9
j_gene: TRBJ2-7
abundance: NA
d_gene: NA
CDR3aa: CASSLGQYYEQYF
CDR3nt: TGTGCCAGCAGCTTAGGACAGTACTACGAGCAGTACTTC

v_gene: TRBV2
j_gene: TRBJ2-5
abundance: NA
d_gene: NA
CDR3aa: CASKSRLADQETQYF
CDR3nt: TGTGCCAGTAAGAGCCGGTTAGCGGACCAAGAGACCCAGTACTTC

v_gene: TRBV6-5
j_gene: TRBJ1-1
abundance: NA
d_gene: NA
CDR3aa: CASSGLADTEAFF
CDR3nt: TGTGCCAGCTCGGGGTTGGCGGACACTGAAGCTTTCTTT

v_gene: TRBV7-6
j_gene: TRBJ1-3
abundance: NA
d_gene: NA
CDR3aa: CASSLQGNTIYF
CDR3nt: TGTGCCAGCAGCCTACAGGGAAACACCATATATTTT

v_gene: TRBV3-1/TRBV3-2
j_gene: TRBJ1-2
abundance: NA
d_gene: NA
CDR3aa: CASSQVAASRGYGYTF
CDR3nt: TGTGCCAGCAGCCAAGTCGCAGCTTCAAGGGGCTATGGCTACACCTTC

v_gene: TRBV5-1
j_gene: TRBJ1-6
abundance: NA
d_gene: TRBD1
CDR3aa: CASSLTGGSSPLHF
CDR3nt: TGCGCCAGCAGCTTGACAGGGGGCAGCTCACCCCTCCACTTT

v_gene: TRBV19
j_gene: TRBJ2-1
abundance: NA
d_gene: TRBD2
CDR3aa: CASKGIAGGLLNEQFF
CDR3nt: TGTGCCAGTAAGGGGATAGCGGGAGGGCTTTTAAATGAGCAGTTCTTC

v_gene: TRBV6-2/TRBV6-3
j_gene: TRBJ2-1
abundance: few
d_gene: NA
CDR3aa: CASSYSTGSDEQFF
CDR3nt: TGTGCCAGCAGTTACTCGACCGGGAGCGATGAGCAGTTCTTC

v_gene: TRBV4-1
j_gene: TRBJ2-5
abundance: NA
d_gene: TRBD2
CDR3aa: CASSQETAGAMETQYF
CDR3nt: TGCGCCAGCAGCCAAGAAACAGCGGGAGCCATGGAGACCCAGTACTTC

v_gene: TRBV19
j_gene: TRBJ2-5
abundance: NA
d_gene: TRBD2
CDR3aa: CASIGWTSGKETQYF
CDR3nt: TGTGCCAGTATCGGGTGGACTAGCGGGAAAGAGACCCAGTACTTC

v_gene: TRBV5-1
j_gene: TRBJ2-3
abundance: NA
d_gene: TRBD2
CDR3aa: CASSLEGRDGADTQYF
CDR3nt: TGCGCCAGCAGCTTGGAGGGGAGGGACGGAGCAGATACGCAGTATTTT

v_gene: TRBV5-1
j_gene: TRBJ1-3
abundance: NA
d_gene: NA
CDR3aa: CASSLAGASSGNTIYF
CDR3nt: TGCGCCAGCAGCTTGGCAGGGGCGAGCTCTGGAAACACCATATATTTT

v_gene: TRBV15
j_gene: TRBJ1-2
abundance: NA
d_gene: NA
CDR3aa: CATSSEPSSYGYTF
CDR3nt: TGTGCCACCAGCAGCGAACCGAGTTCCTATGGCTACACCTTC

v_gene: TRBV30
j_gene: TRBJ2-5
abundance: NA
d_gene: NA
CDR3aa: CAWRGTGTAETQYF
CDR3nt: TGTGCCTGGAGGGGCACAGGCACGGCGGAGACCCAGTACTTC

v_gene: TRBV27
j_gene: TRBJ1-2
abundance: NA
d_gene: TRBD1
CDR3aa: CASRLLQGANGYTF
CDR3nt: TGTGCCAGCAGACTTTTACAGGGGGCTAATGGCTACACCTTC